This TCR beta chain was captured by sequencing in a study of T cell responses to AZD1222 COVID-19 vaccine. Study-level results: Unmutated regions of variants are reportedly targeted by nearly half of spike-specific TCRs. The breadth and depth of Spike-specific TCRs increased once two AZD1222 doses had been given.

Of note for this clone: Its specificity is unknown.

Measured with immunoSEQ multiplex PCR; TCRdb has only the in-frame clones, and not every one. Counted here are about 130,000 clones, around 90% occurring once; the ten biggest clones make up around 1.1%. The specimen was peripheral blood, collected 28 days after the second AZD1222 dose. The sequence came from an adult who received the AZD1222 COVID-19 vaccine.

DNA for the CDR3: TGTGCCAGCAGCGTCCAACCGAGCTATGGCTACACCTTC. Its protein product is CASSVQPSYGYTF. The rearrangement uses TRBV7-9 and TRBJ1-2; D uncertain. The length of the CDR3 is 13 residues. Trimming cost V 5 bases and J 4 bases, with 11 bases left between them. CDR1 SEHNR and CDR2 FQNEAQ come from the germline V gene (reference sequence). The full variable domain, rest sourced from reference TRBV7-9 and TRBJ1-2, is DTGVSQNPRHKITKRGQNVTFRCDPISEHNRLYWYRQTLGQGPEFLTYFQNEAQLEKSRLLSDRFSAERPKGSFSTLEIQRTEQGDSAMYLCASSVQPSYGYTFGSGTRLTVV.